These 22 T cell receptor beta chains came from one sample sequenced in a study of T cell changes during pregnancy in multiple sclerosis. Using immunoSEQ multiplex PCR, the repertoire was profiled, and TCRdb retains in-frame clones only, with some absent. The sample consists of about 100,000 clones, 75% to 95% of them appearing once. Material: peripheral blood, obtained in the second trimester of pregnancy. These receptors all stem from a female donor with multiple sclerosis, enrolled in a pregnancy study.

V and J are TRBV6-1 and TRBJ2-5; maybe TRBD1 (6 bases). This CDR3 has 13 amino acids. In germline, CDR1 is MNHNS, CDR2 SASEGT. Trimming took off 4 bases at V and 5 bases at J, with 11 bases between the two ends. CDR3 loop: CASSVGAGETQYF. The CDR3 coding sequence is TGTGCCAGCAGTGTGGGGGCGGGTGAGACCCAGTACTTC.

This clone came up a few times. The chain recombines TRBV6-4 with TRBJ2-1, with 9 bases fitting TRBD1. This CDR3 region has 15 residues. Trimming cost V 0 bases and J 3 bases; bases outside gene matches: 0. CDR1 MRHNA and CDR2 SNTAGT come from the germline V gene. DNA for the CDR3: TGTGCCAGCAGTGACTCGACAGGGGGCTACAATGAGCAGTTCTTC. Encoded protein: CASSDSTGGYNEQFF.

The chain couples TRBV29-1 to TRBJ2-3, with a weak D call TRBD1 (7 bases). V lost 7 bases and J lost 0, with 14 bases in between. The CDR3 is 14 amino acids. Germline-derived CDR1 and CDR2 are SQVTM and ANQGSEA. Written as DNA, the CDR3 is TGCAGCGCCCGACAGGGACTGAGCACAGATACGCAGTATTTT. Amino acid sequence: CSARQGLSTDTQYF.

The CDR3 DNA follows: TGTGCCAGCAGTTTCAGAGGGTTCGGTGAGCAGTTCTTC. As protein: CASSFRGFGEQFF. The chain recombines TRBV28 with TRBJ2-1; possibly TRBD2 for D (5 bases). This CDR3 contains 13 residues. CDR1 is MDHEN and CDR2 is SYDVKM in the germline V gene. V lost 3 bases and J lost 9, with 12 bases in between.

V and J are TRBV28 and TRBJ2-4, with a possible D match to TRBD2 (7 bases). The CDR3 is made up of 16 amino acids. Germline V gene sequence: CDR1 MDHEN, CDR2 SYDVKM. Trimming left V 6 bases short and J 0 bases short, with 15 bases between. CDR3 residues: CASSVGGALAKNIQYF. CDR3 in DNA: TGTGCCAGCAGCGTGGGGGGGGCTCTAGCCAAAAACATTCAGTACTTC.

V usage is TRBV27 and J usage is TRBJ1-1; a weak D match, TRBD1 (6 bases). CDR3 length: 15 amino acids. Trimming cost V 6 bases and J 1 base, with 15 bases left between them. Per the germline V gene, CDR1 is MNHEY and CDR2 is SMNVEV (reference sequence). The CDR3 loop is CASRLHGGQNTEAFF. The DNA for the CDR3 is TGTGCCAGCAGGCTTCATGGGGGCCAGAACACTGAAGCTTTCTTT.

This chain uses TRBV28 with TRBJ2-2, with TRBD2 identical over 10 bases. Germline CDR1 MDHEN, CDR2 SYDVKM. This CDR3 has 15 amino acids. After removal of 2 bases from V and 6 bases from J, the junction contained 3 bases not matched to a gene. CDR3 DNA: TGTGCCAGCAGTTTAGATCTAGCGGGAGCCGGGGAGCTGTTTTTT. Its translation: CASSLDLAGAGELFF.

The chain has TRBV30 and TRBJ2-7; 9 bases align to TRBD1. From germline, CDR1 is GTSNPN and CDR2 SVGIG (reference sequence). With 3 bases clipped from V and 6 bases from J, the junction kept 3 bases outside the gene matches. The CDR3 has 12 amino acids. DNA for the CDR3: TGTGCCTGGAGCAGACAGGGGGGCGAGCAGTACTTC. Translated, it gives CAWSRQGGEQYF.

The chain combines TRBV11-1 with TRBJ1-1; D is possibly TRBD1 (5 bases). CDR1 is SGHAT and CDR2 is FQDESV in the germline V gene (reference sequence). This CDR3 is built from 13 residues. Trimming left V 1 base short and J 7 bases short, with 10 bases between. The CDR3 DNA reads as TGTGCCAGCAGCTTAGAGGGGTTCGGTGAAGCTTTCTTT. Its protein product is CASSLEGFGEAFF.

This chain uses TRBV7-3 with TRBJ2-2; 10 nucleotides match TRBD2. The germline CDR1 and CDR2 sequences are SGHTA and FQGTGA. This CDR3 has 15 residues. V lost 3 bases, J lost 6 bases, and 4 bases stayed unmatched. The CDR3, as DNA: TGTGCCAGCAGCTTGTCTAGCGGGAGTCCCGGGGAGCTGTTTTTT. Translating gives CASSLSSGSPGELFF.

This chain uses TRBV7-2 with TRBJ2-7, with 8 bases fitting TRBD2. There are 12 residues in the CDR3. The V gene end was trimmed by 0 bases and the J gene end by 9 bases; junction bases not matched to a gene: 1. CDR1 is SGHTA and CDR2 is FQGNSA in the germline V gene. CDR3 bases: TGTGCCAGCAGCTTAGCCGGGGGGGTGCAGTACTTC. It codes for CASSLAGGVQYF. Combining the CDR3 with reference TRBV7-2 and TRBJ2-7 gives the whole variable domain GAGVSQSPSNKVTEKGKDVELRCDPISGHTALYWYRQSLGQGLEFLIYFQGNSAPDKSGLPSDRFSAERTGGSVSTLTIQRTQQEDSAVYLCASSLAGGVQYFGPGTRLTVT.

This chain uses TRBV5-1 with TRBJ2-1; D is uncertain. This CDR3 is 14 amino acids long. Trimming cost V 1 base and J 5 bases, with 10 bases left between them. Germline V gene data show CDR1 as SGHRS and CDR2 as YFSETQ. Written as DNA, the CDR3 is TGCGCCAGCAGCTTGCGGAGTAAGGACAATGAGCAGTTCTTC. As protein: CASSLRSKDNEQFF.

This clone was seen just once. The CDR3 DNA reads as TGTGCCAGCTCACCTAGCGGGGGCATAAGCTATGGCTACACCTTC. Its translation: CASSPSGGISYGYTF. The rearrangement uses TRBV18 and TRBJ1-2; a weak D match, TRBD1 (6 bases). Trimming stripped 3 bases from V and 4 bases from J, with 15 bases between. Germline V gene sequence: CDR1 KGHSH, CDR2 LQKENI. The CDR3 runs to 15 residues. Combining the CDR3 with reference TRBV18 and TRBJ1-2 gives the whole variable domain NAGVMQNPRHLVRRRGQEARLRCSPMKGHSHVYWYRQLPEEGLKFMVYLQKENIIDESGMPKERFSAEFPKEGPSILRIQQVVRGDSAAYFCASSPSGGISYGYTFGSGTRLTVV.

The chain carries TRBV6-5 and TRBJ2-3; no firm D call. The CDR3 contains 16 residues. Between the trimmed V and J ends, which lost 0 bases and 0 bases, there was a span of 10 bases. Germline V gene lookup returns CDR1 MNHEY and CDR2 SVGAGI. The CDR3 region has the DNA TGTGCCAGCAGTTACTCCCGATTCGGTAGCACAGATACGCAGTATTTT. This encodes CASSYSRFGSTDTQYF.

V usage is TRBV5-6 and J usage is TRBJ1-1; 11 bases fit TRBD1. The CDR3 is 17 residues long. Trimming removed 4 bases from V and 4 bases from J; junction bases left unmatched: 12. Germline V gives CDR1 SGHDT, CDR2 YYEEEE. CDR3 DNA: TGTGCCAGCAGCATTTGGACAGGGGGCCGGGTGAGCACTGAAGCTTTCTTT. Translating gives CASSIWTGGRVSTEAFF.

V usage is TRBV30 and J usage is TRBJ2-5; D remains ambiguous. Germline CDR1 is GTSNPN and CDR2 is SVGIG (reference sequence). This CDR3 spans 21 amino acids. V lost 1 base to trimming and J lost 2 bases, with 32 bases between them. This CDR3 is CAWSAAAWAGRFALLQETQYF. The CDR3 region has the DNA TGTGCCTGGAGTGCGGCCGCGTGGGCAGGTCGTTTCGCGTTATTGCAAGAGACCCAGTACTTC.

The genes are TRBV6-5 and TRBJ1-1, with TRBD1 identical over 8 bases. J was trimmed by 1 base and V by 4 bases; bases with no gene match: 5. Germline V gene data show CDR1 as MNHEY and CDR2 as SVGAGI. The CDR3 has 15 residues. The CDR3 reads CASSSPGTGNTEAFF. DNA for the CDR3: TGTGCCAGCAGTTCCCCCGGGACAGGGAACACTGAAGCTTTCTTT.

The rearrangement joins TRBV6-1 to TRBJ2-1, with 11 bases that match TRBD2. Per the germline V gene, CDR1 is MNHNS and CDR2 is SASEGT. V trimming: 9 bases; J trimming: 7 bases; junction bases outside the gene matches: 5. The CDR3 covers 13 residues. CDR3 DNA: TGTGCCAGTAAACTAGCGGGAGTTAATGAGCAGTTCTTC. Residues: CASKLAGVNEQFF.

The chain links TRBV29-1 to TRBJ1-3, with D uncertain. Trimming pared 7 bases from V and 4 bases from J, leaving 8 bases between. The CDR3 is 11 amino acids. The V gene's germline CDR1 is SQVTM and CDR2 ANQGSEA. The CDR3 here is CSATQGNTIYF. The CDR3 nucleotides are TGCAGCGCTACACAGGGAAACACCATATATTTT.

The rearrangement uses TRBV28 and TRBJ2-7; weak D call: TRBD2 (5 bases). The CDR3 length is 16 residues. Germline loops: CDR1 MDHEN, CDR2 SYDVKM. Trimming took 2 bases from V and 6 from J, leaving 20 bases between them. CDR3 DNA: TGTGCCAGCAGTTTAAGTGCACCGGCGGGTCCGGGCGAGCAGTACTTC. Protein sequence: CASSLSAPAGPGEQYF.

CDR3 bases: TGTGCCAGCAGTTACTTGACAGGGAACACTGAAGCTTTCTTT. Translated: CASSYLTGNTEAFF. This chain connects TRBV6-5 to TRBJ1-1, with a possible D match to TRBD1 (6 bases). The germline V gene has CDR1 MNHEY and CDR2 SVGAGI. Trimming took off 1 base at V and 1 base at J, with 7 bases between the two ends. This CDR3 is built from 14 residues.

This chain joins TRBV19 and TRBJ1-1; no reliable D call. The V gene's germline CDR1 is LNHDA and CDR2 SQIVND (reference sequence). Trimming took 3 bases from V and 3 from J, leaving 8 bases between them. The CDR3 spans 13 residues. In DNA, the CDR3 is TGTGCCAGTAGTATCAACAGTGACACTGAAGCTTTCTTT. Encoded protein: CASSINSDTEAFF.